The clone carrying this TCR beta chain was observed a handful of times. Germline trimming cut 7 bases from V and 1 base from J; bases unmatched to any gene: 5. CDR1 is LNHDA, CDR2 SQIVND, per germline (reference sequence). CDR3 length equals 14 residues. Repertoires were generated with immunoSEQ multiplex PCR, while TCRdb's copy carries only in-frame clones and drops some. This sample yields around 150,000 clones, of which around 84% are seen a single time; more than 5.5% belongs to the top ten. The record originates from a study of blood T cell repertoires in COVID-19. The receptor was isolated from a man aged 45-60 years who had recovered from COVID-19. This chain connects TRBV19 to TRBJ2-3, with 7 nucleotides matching TRBD1. The sample consisted of PBMCs or T cells enriched from blood (not recorded which). CDR3 nucleotides: TGTGCCAGTACCTCCGACAGGGGCACAGATACGCAGTATTTT. It translates to CASTSDRGTDTQYF.